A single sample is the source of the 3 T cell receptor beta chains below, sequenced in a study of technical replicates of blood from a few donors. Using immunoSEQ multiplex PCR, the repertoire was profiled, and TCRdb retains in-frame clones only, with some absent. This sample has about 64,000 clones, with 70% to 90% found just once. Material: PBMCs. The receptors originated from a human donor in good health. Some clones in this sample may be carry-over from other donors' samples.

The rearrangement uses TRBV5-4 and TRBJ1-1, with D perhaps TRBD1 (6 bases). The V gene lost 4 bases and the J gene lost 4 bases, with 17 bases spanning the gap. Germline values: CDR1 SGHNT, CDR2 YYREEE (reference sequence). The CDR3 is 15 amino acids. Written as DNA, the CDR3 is TGTGCCAGCAGCCAGATGGGGGGGCTGGCCACTGAAGCTTTCTTT. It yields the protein CASSQMGGLATEAFF.

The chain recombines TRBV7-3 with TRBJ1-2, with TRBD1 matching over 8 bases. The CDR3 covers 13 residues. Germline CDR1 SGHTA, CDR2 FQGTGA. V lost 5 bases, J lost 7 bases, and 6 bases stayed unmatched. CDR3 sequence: CASSITGGIGYTF. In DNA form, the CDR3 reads TGTGCCAGCAGCATCACAGGGGGAATTGGCTACACCTTC. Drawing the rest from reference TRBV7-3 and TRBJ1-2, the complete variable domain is GAGVSQTPSNKVTEKGKYVELRCDPISGHTALYWYRQSLGQGPEFLIYFQGTGAADDSGLPNDRFFAVRPEGSVSTLKIQRTERGDSAVYLCASSITGGIGYTFGSGTRLTVV.

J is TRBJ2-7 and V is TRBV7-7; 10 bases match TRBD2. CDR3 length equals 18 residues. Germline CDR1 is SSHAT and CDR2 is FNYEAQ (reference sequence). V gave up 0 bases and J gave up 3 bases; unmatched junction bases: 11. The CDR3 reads CASSLAGLAAQRVYEQYF. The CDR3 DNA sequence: TGTGCCAGCAGCTTAGCCGGACTAGCGGCCCAGAGGGTCTACGAGCAGTACTTC.